This record concerns one TCR beta chain sequence. Its matching antigen is unknown. Gene names refer to mouse genes. The CDR3 end falls 1 residue outside the read, so it is completed with the germline J gene. The data were obtained in a study of tissue T cells after allogeneic stem cell transplantation. Whole-study results and caveats: Within patients, tissue anatomy strongly shaped TCR repertoire composition.

In germline, CDR1 is SGHND, CDR2 FRSKSL. The ends lost 2 bases at V and 4 bases at J; junction bases unmatched: 4. This CDR3 has 14 residues. Sequencing was performed with immunoSEQ multiplex PCR; in TCRdb, only in-frame clones are kept and a portion is missing. The table includes approximately 45,000 clones, 65% to 85% detected once. Sequencing was done on a sample of sorted cells pooled from one or two spleens. This clonotype was sampled from a pool of C57BL/6 mice in good health. This chain links TRBV15 with TRBJ2-7; 8 positions agree with TRBD2. CDR3 DNA, as far as it was read: TGTGCCAGCAGTTTATCGGGACTGGTGTATGAACAGTAC. Its protein is CASSLSGLVYEQY. The entire CDR3 sequence reads CASSLSGLVYEQYF.